The 16 T cell receptor beta chains reported below all come from one sample, sequenced in a study of T cells in Graves' hyperthyroidism and ophthalmopathy. The CDR3 regions of TCR beta were amplified from RNA transcripts. HTBI primers were employed in a first-round RT-PCR of the TCR CDR3. TCRdb recomputed calls from the multiplex PCR reads with MiXCR, one row per CDR3 protein. The table shows hundreds of thousands of distinct CDR3 sequences, with more than 12% occurring only once. Sequencing was carried out using blood. The receptors derive from a woman aged 45-59 years with Graves' ophthalmopathy.

The sample holds many counts of this clonotype. The chain recombines TRBV7-2 with TRBJ1-5; D gene unclear. The germline CDR1 and CDR2 sequences are SGHTA and FQGNSA. V lost 4 bases to trimming and J lost 7 bases, with 8 bases between them. The CDR3 extends over 12 amino acids. The DNA of the CDR3 is TGTGCCAGCAGCTCGGGAGCGCAGCCCCAGCATTTT. Translating it yields CASSSGAQPQHF. Based on the CDR3 plus reference TRBV7-2 and TRBJ1-5, the full variable domain is GAGVSQSPSNKVTEKGKDVELRCDPISGHTALYWYRQSLGQGLEFLIYFQGNSAPDKSGLPSDRFSAERTGGSVSTLTIQRTQQEDSAVYLCASSSGAQPQHFGDGTRLSIL.

This clonotype was observed many times. The gene calls are TRBV5-1 and TRBJ1-1; 7 bases fit TRBD1. The J segment lost 3 bases and the V segment lost 2 bases, leaving 1 base of the junction unmatched. Germline CDR1 reads SGHRS; CDR2 reads YFSETQ. This CDR3 has 13 amino acids. The CDR3 sequence is CASSFTGDTEAFF. The CDR3 DNA reads TGCGCCAGCAGCTTTACAGGGGACACTGAAGCTTTCTTT.

This clonotype came up many times. This chain links TRBV5-1 with TRBJ2-7; D is undetermined. The CDR3 length is 14 residues. V lost 2 bases to trimming and J lost 6 bases, with 15 bases between them. Looked up from germline, CDR1 is SGHRS and CDR2 is YFSETQ. The CDR3 region is CASSFEGPEGEQYF. In nucleotides, the CDR3 is TGCGCCAGCAGCTTTGAAGGACCAGAAGGCGAGCAGTACTTC.

Regarding this clonotype: This may be a read error: a much more frequent sequence differs by one nucleotide. J is TRBJ1-1 and V is TRBV6-2 or TRBV6-3, with D unresolved. This CDR3 region has 12 residues. V was clipped by 7 bases and J by 0 bases, with 6 bases between them. CDR1 is MNHEY, CDR2 SVGEGT, per germline. DNA for the CDR3: TGTGCCAGCATCACAGTGAACACTGAAGCTTTCTTT. Translation: CASITVNTEAFF.

This clonotype was seen more than once but under ten times. At one boundary the junction diverges from the germline segment, which might be a read error. The chain links TRBV27 to TRBJ2-7; TRBD2 aligns across 11 bases. In germline, CDR1 is MNHEY, CDR2 SMNVEV (reference sequence). This CDR3 comprises 15 residues. The CDR3 coding sequence is TGTGCCAGCAGTCTAGGCCGGACTAGCGGGTACGGGCAGTACTTC. This gives the protein CASSLGRTSGYGQYF.

This clonotype showed up just a few times. This chain links TRBV5-1 with TRBJ1-2; tentative D call: TRBD1 (5 bases). CDR1 SGHRS and CDR2 YFSETQ come from the germline V gene. V was clipped by 4 bases and J by 6 bases, with 13 bases between them. The CDR3 loop spans 13 amino acids. The CDR3 nucleotides read TGCGCCAGCAGCGCTCGACAAGGGGATGGCTACACCTTC. This codes for CASSARQGDGYTF.

This clonotype was counted many times. CDR3: CASSHRGTEKETQYF. The CDR3 DNA reads as TGTGCCAGCAGCCACCGCGGGACAGAAAAAGAGACCCAGTACTTC. This chain links TRBV3-1 with TRBJ2-5; D may be TRBD1 (7 bases). Per the germline V gene, CDR1 is LGHDT and CDR2 is YNNKEL (reference sequence). The V end lost 3 bases, the J end lost 3 bases, and 14 bases lay between the germline ends. The CDR3 is made up of 15 amino acids.

This clonotype was detected only a few times. The genes are TRBV6-2 or TRBV6-3 and TRBJ2-7; D is perhaps TRBD2 (6 bases). V dropped 8 bases and J dropped 4 bases, with 15 bases sitting between them. The CDR3 covers 13 residues. From germline, CDR1 is MNHEY and CDR2 SVGEGT. CDR3 amino acids: CASGLRNLYEQYF. Here the CDR3 DNA reads TGTGCCAGCGGACTACGCAACCTGTACGAGCAGTACTTC.

In this sample, this clonotype turned up many times. The genes are TRBV3-1 and TRBJ1-1; maybe TRBD1 (6 bases). In germline, CDR1 is LGHDT, CDR2 YNNKEL (reference sequence). Trimming left V 7 bases short and J 6 bases short, with 12 bases between. The CDR3 consists of 12 residues. The CDR3 spells CASTQGGPEAFF. The CDR3 DNA reads TGTGCCAGCACTCAAGGGGGACCTGAAGCTTTCTTT.

This clonotype appeared a single time. The rearrangement joins TRBV19 to TRBJ2-2; 7 bases match TRBD1. The J segment lost 2 bases and the V segment lost 6 bases, leaving 3 bases of the junction unmatched. CDR3 size: 14 residues. Germline CDR1 and CDR2: LNHDA and SQIVND (reference sequence). CDR3 amino acids: CASRDRSNTGELFF. CDR3 DNA: TGTGCCAGTAGGGACAGGAGTAACACCGGGGAGCTGTTTTTT.

This clonotype was found many times. The rearrangement uses TRBV6-1 and TRBJ2-1, with 10 bases matching TRBD1. Looked up from germline, CDR1 is MNHNS and CDR2 is SASEGT. The V gene end was trimmed by 4 bases and the J gene end by 7 bases; junction bases not matched to a gene: 13. CDR3 length equals 17 residues. CDR3 in amino acids: CASSAGAPGQGKNEQFF. In DNA, the CDR3 is TGTGCCAGCAGTGCGGGAGCCCCGGGACAGGGGAAAAATGAGCAGTTCTTC.

This clonotype was picked up many times. The chain joins TRBV7-9 to TRBJ1-5, with no clear D. V was pared by 1 base and J by 6 bases, with 7 bases between. The CDR3 contains 13 residues. Germline CDR1 and CDR2: SEHNR and FQNEAQ (reference sequence). The CDR3 sequence: CASSLGGLQPQHF. The CDR3 coding sequence is TGTGCCAGCAGCTTAGGAGGGCTTCAGCCCCAGCATTTT.

The chain uses TRBV11-2 and TRBJ1-1; a possible D gene is TRBD1 (5 bases). The CDR3 sequence is 14 residues long. Trimming removed 5 bases at V and 3 bases at J, with 13 bases between. Looked up from germline, CDR1 is SGHAT and CDR2 is FQNNGV. Here the CDR3 DNA reads TGTGCCAGCAGCCCGGCAGGGAGTGACACTGAAGCTTTCTTT. Protein sequence: CASSPAGSDTEAFF.

This clonotype was found a few times. The rearrangement links TRBV29-1 to TRBJ1-2; no reliable D call. V was clipped by 4 bases and J by 7 bases, with 16 bases between them. The V gene's germline CDR1 is SQVTM and CDR2 ANQGSEA. The CDR3 consists of 13 residues. CDR3 DNA: TGCAGCGTTGGAGAGGGAAAAAGACGTGGCTACACCTTC. This encodes CSVGEGKRRGYTF.

The sample holds a few counts of this clonotype. The chain employs TRBV29-1 and TRBJ2-1, with D uncertain. CDR1 and CDR2 from the germline V gene are SQVTM and ANQGSEA. This CDR3 spans 11 amino acids. V dropped 6 bases and J dropped 4 bases, with 7 bases sitting between them. The CDR3 loop reads CSVIPYNEQFF. DNA of the CDR3: TGCAGCGTGATACCATACAATGAGCAGTTCTTC.

The chain is built from TRBV19 and TRBJ2-1, with TRBD2 matching 8 bases. V shed 1 base, J shed 12 bases, and the junction held 5 bases outside the gene matches. The CDR3 contains 13 residues. Germline V CDR1 and CDR2: LNHDA, SQIVND (reference sequence). The CDR3 DNA reads as TGTGCCAGTAGTATAGCGGGAGGGGACGGGCAGTTCTTC. Residues: CASSIAGGDGQFF.